Listed below are T cell receptor beta chains from one sample, sequenced in a study of Graves' ophthalmopathy and Graves' hyperthyroidism. In TCRdb, the multiplex PCR reads were re-called with MiXCR into one record per CDR3 protein. The repertoire has some 200,000 distinct CDR3 sequences, under 30% of them found once; the top ten carry approximately 9.1%. Specimen: peripheral blood. These TCRs come from a man between 50 and 59 years old with Graves' ophthalmopathy. The CDR3 runs from the conserved cysteine through the conserved F or W. The D gene is left open where the match is weak. Size is omitted from some rows. Given values are once, few, many or a class for expanded clones.

TRBV7-2	TRBJ2-5	many	.	CASSLARRATPGTQYF	TGTGCCAGCAGCTTAGCCAGGCGAGCGACCCCAGGGACCCAGTACTTC
TRBV6-5	TRBJ2-7	many	.	CASSYGRTAGEQYF	TGTGCCAGCAGTTACGGGAGAACTGCAGGCGAGCAGTACTTC
TRBV12-5	TRBJ1-5	few	TRBD1	CASGLRKLGQGGNQPQHF	TGTGCTAGTGGTCTCCGAAAGCTGGGACAGGGCGGCAATCAGCCCCAGCATTTT
TRBV9	TRBJ2-7	many	.	CASSVQELYEQYF	TGTGCCAGCAGCGTACAGGAGCTCTACGAGCAGTACTTC
TRBV5-4	TRBJ2-7	many	TRBD2	CASSEGTSGIVAYF	TGTGCCAGCAGCGAGGGGACTAGCGGGATTGTTGCGTACTTC
TRBV27	TRBJ2-5	many	.	CASSLSWGRGPQETQYF	TGTGCCAGCAGTTTATCCTGGGGCCGGGGTCCCCAAGAGACCCAGTACTTC
TRBV15	TRBJ2-7	.	.	CATSAGGYEQYF	TGTGCCACCAGCGCTGGGGGCTACGAGCAGTACTTC
TRBV30	TRBJ1-2	many	.	CAWTPDSVGYGYTF	TGTGCCTGGACTCCCGACAGTGTGGGCTATGGCTACACCTTC
TRBV7-6	TRBJ1-5	once	.	CASSVRGGDNQPQHF	TGTGCCAGCAGCGTACGGGGTGGGGACAATCAGCCCCAGCATTTT
TRBV7-2	TRBJ2-3	.	TRBD2	CASSLELAGGPTDTQYF	TGTGCCAGCAGCTTAGAACTAGCGGGAGGGCCCACAGATACGCAGTATTTT
TRBV7-9	TRBJ1-3	.	TRBD1	CASSSDRERGNTIYF	TGTGCCAGCAGCTCAGACAGGGAGAGGGGAAACACCATATATTTT
TRBV9	TRBJ2-7	many	.	CASSTRLVSEQYF	TGTGCCAGCAGCACCCGACTAGTTAGCGAGCAGTACTTC
TRBV9	TRBJ2-3	many	.	CASSPRASGTDTQYF	TGTGCCAGCAGCCCCCGGGCCAGTGGCACAGATACGCAGTATTTT
TRBV28	TRBJ1-1	many	.	CASSLQDGTEAFF	TGTGCCAGCAGTCTCCAAGACGGCACTGAAGCTTTCTTT
TRBV19	TRBJ2-3	many	.	CASSIVAGEGTDTQYF	TGTGCCAGTAGTATAGTGGCAGGGGAAGGCACAGATACGCAGTATTTT
TRBV18	TRBJ2-7	many	TRBD2	CASSPPSGRTYEQYF	TGTGCCAGCTCACCACCTAGCGGGAGGACCTACGAGCAGTACTTC
TRBV29-1	TRBJ1-2	many	.	CSVVRGDGYTF	TGCAGCGTTGTCCGGGGGGATGGCTACACCTTC
TRBV28	TRBJ1-5	few	.	CASSLGKYQPQHF	TGTGCCAGCAGTTTAGGGAAATATCAGCCCCAGCATTTT
TRBV29-1	TRBJ2-5	many	TRBD2	CAGLAGGGMRETQYF	TGCGCGGGACTAGCGGGAGGGGGCATGAGGGAGACCCAGTACTTC
TRBV6-2/TRBV6-3	TRBJ1-2	.	.	CASSPGGGNYGYTF	TGTGCCAGCAGCCCCGGAGGGGGAAACTATGGCTACACCTTC
TRBV7-2	TRBJ2-7	many	.	CASTAGGGQGREQYF	TGTGCCAGCACCGCGGGGGGAGGACAGGGAAGGGAGCAGTACTTC
TRBV6-5	TRBJ2-2	.	TRBD2	CASSLVSGRPGELFF	TGTGCCAGCAGTTTGGTTAGCGGGAGACCCGGGGAGCTGTTTTTT
TRBV6-5	TRBJ2-7	.	.	CASRFLRDPYEQYF	TGTGCCAGCAGGTTCCTCCGGGATCCTTACGAGCAGTACTTC
TRBV12-3/TRBV12-4	TRBJ2-2	.	.	CASSPGGLTGELFF	TGTGCCAGCAGTCCCGGCGGGCTGACCGGGGAGCTGTTTTTT
TRBV11-2	TRBJ2-7	many	TRBD1	CASSFTGGEQYF	TGTGCCAGCAGCTTTACAGGGGGGGAGCAGTACTTC
TRBV7-2	TRBJ2-7	many	TRBD1	CASSSRRGQGAYEQYF	TGTGCCAGCAGCTCCCGTCGAGGACAGGGGGCATATGAGCAGTACTTC
TRBV30	TRBJ2-7	many	.	CAWNKGESFYEQYF	TGTGCCTGGAATAAGGGGGAGAGCTTCTACGAGCAGTACTTC
TRBV12-3/TRBV12-4	TRBJ1-1	.	.	CASSLPGSMNTEAFF	TGTGCCAGCAGTTTACCAGGATCCATGAACACTGAAGCTTTCTTT
TRBV12-3/TRBV12-4	TRBJ2-6	.	TRBD1	CASSPQGEIANVPTF	TGTGCCAGCAGTCCACAGGGGGAGATTGCCAACGTCCCGACTTTC
TRBV20-1	TRBJ1-5	many	.	CSARDPRFPQPQHF	TGCAGTGCTAGAGATCCCCGTTTCCCCCAGCCCCAGCATTTT
TRBV6-5	TRBJ2-5	many	TRBD1	CASSYLDREETQYF	TGTGCCAGCAGTTACCTCGACAGGGAAGAGACCCAGTACTTC
TRBV12-3/TRBV12-4	TRBJ2-5	.	.	CASSLDGNQETQYF	TGTGCCAGCAGTTTAGACGGAAACCAAGAGACCCAGTACTTC
TRBV4-1	TRBJ2-7	many	TRBD2	CASSRGGASGFYEQYF	TGCGCCAGCAGCCGTGGGGGAGCTAGCGGCTTCTACGAGCAGTACTTC
TRBV11-2	TRBJ2-5	many	.	CASSLSGVRETQYF	TGTGCCAGCAGCTTATCGGGGGTTCGAGAGACCCAGTACTTC
TRBV5-1	TRBJ2-7	many	.	CASSSGRTEGMSYEQYF	TGCGCCAGCAGCTCTGGGAGGACAGAGGGCATGTCCTACGAGCAGTACTTC
TRBV29-1	TRBJ2-7	many	TRBD1	CSVEMKGQVSYEQYF	TGCAGCGTTGAAATGAAGGGACAGGTTTCCTACGAGCAGTACTTC
TRBV29-1	TRBJ1-1	many	.	CSVVTAPDTEAFF	TGCAGCGTTGTGACAGCTCCTGACACTGAAGCTTTCTTT
TRBV12-3/TRBV12-4	TRBJ2-7	.	TRBD1	CASSSRDRVCEQYF	TGTGCCAGCAGCTCCCGGGACAGGGTGTGTGAGCAGTACTTC
TRBV15	TRBJ1-1	many	.	CATSRDGLTEAFF	TGTGCCACCAGCAGAGACGGGCTAACTGAAGCTTTCTTT
TRBV6-5	TRBJ1-1	.	.	CASVGQYEAFF	TGTGCCAGCGTTGGCCAGTATGAAGCTTTCTTT
TRBV6-5	TRBJ1-2	many	.	CASSYRQGGYGYTF	TGTGCCAGCAGTTACAGGCAGGGCGGGTATGGCTACACCTTC
TRBV6-2/TRBV6-3	TRBJ1-1	.	TRBD1	CASSWGQPLQEAFF	TGTGCCAGCAGTTGGGGACAGCCCCTACAAGAAGCTTTCTTT